Below, one T cell receptor (beta chain) is given with its context. Its target is unknown. Template switching supplied a universal primer site; unique molecular identifiers were carried on the cDNA. One entry per CDR3 protein, called by TCRdb with MiXCR from the 5' RACE reads. The sample consists of 690,000 or so distinct CDR3 sequences, 8.5% to 9.5% of them appearing once. The data are from a study of identical twins. Study outcomes and limitations: Its conclusions, products of cross-sectional statistical analysis, did not come from following the same donors.

Losses at the gene ends were 6 bases for V and 2 bases for J; bases not matched to a gene: 12. The germline gives CDR1 MNHNS, CDR2 SASEGT. The CDR3 extends over 16 amino acids. This same sample was also part of a study on yellow fever vaccine responses in identical twins. From that report: In identical twins, vaccine T cell responses appeared partly shared and partly individual.

This sequence was found in a woman aged 18-35 years in good health. This chain joins TRBV6-1 and TRBJ2-7; 8 nucleotides align to TRBD1. Sequencing was carried out using PBMCs. CDR3 region: CASRRRLGQGAYEQYF. CDR3 sequence (DNA): TGTGCCAGCAGACGGCGCCTTGGACAGGGAGCCTACGAGCAGTACTTC.